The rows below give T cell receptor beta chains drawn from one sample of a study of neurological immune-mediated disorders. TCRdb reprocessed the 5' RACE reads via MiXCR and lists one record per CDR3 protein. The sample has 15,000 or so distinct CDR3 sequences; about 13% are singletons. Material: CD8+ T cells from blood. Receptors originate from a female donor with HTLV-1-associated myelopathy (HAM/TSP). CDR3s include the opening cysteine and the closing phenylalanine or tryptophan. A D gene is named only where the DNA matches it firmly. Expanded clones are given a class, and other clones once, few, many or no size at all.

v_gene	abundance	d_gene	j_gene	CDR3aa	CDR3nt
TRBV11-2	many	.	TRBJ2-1	CASSPPRSGPSLSYNEQFF	TGTGCCAGCAGCCCGCCGAGGAGCGGACCTTCTCTCTCCTACAATGAGCAGTTCTTC
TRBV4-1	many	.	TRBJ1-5	CASSHSTGINQPQHF	TGCGCCAGCAGCCACTCCACGGGAATCAATCAGCCCCAGCATTTT
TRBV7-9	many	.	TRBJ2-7	CASSPPLERVWYF	TGTGCCAGCAGCCCCCCTCTGGAACGAGTTTGGTACTTC
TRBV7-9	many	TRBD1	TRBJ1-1	CASSPTGDTEAFF	TGTGCCAGCAGCCCTACAGGGGACACTGAAGCTTTCTTT
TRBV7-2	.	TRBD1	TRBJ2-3	CASSNRERGRLDTYTQYF	TGTGCCAGCAGCAACCGAGAGAGGGGGCGGTTGGACACATATACGCAGTATTTT
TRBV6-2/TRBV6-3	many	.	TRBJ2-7	CASSPSVWEQYF	TGTGCCAGCAGTCCATCAGTCTGGGAGCAGTACTTC
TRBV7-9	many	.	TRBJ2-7	CASSLTDGLDGGYEQYF	TGTGCCAGCAGCTTAACGGACGGACTCGATGGGGGCTACGAGCAGTACTTC
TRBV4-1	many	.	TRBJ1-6	CASSQEGWPQDNSPLHF	TGCGCCAGCAGCCAAGAAGGTTGGCCGCAAGATAATTCACCCCTCCACTTT
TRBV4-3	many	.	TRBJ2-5	CASSQGLSGGETQYF	TGCGCCAGCAGCCAGGGTTTATCTGGGGGAGAGACCCAGTACTTC
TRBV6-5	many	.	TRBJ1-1	CVSSRILNTEAFF	TGTGTCAGCAGCCGGATCTTGAACACTGAAGCTTTCTTT